The rows below give T cell receptor beta chains drawn from one sample of a study of CD8+ T cells in alopecia areata. Sequencing was performed with immunoSEQ multiplex PCR; in TCRdb, only in-frame clones are kept and a portion is missing. The sample yields fewer than 200,000 clones, around 58% seen once. The source material was CD4+ T cells sorted from blood, sampled between weeks 55 and 65, from a patient treated with tofacitinib. These receptors were collected from a human donor with alopecia areata. Each CDR3 is given with its conserved first and last residue.

>TRBJ2-1|TRBV7-7
CASRGGTHLFF
>TRBJ2-7|TRBV18
CASSLDRTSPYEQYF
>TRBJ1-2|TRBV12-5
CASGLVPPPYGYTF
>TRBJ1-1|TRBV5-6
CASSKVSAEAFF
>TRBJ1-4|TRBV15
CATSRDKGQGLGKLFF
>TRBJ1-2|TRBV2
CASSSGALYGYTF
>TRBJ2-2|TRBV29-1
CSERGRTGELFF
>TRBJ1-2|TRBV2
CASNSGTGGNYGYTF
>TRBJ1-3|TRBV7-2
CASSPIGGLGGNTIYF
>TRBJ2-4|TRBV30
CAWSVPANPNIQYF
>TRBJ2-5|TRBV5-1
CASSLTKGEETQYF
>TRBJ1-2|TRBV9
CASSVDRDYYGYTF
>TRBJ2-7|TRBV10-3
CATTTGTSYEQYF
>TRBJ1-2|TRBV4-2
CASSQDGSIGGYTF
>TRBJ2-3|TRBV9
CASSVPTSSDTQYF
>TRBJ2-5|TRBV30
CAWKHHGQSQETQYF
>TRBJ2-1|TRBV7-9
CASKGFLYNEQFF
>TRBJ1-1|TRBV29-1
CSVELRDSIQAFF
>TRBJ2-4|TRBV29-1
CSVPAGALNIQYF
>TRBJ1-2|TRBV7-9
CASSLVIGVLDRGYGYTF
>TRBJ2-5|TRBV15
CATSSLGTTEETQYF
>TRBJ1-5|TRBV30
CAYSPLTGQHNQPQHF
>TRBJ1-2|TRBV7-2
CASSPGQVYGYTF
>TRBJ2-2|TRBV29-1
CSVTELNTGELFF
>TRBJ1-3|TRBV30
CAWFDSHSRGNTIYF
>TRBJ2-5|TRBV2
CASSEGWRAETQYF
>TRBJ2-3|TRBV25-1
CASSATRGGLFTDTQYF
>TRBJ1-2|TRBV25-1
CASSSGQGSPLYGYTF
>TRBJ1-1|TRBV9
CASSAQVLANTEAFF
>TRBJ1-2|TRBV4-2
CASSLGQGRNYGYTF
>TRBJ2-7|TRBV29-1
CSGGAGGIGEQYF
>TRBJ1-6|TRBV30
CAWSGRHGGSPLHF
>TRBJ1-2|TRBV29-1
CSVSTADGYTF
>TRBJ2-7|TRBV7-2
CASSLVYRTEQYF
>TRBJ2-5|TRBV28
CASSLYSGRGAQYQETQYF
>TRBJ1-1|TRBV5-1
CASSPPSSTEAFF
>TRBJ1-6|TRBV15
CATRVWEGMLSPLHF
>TRBJ2-7|TRBV30
CAWSPRVRPRNEYEQYF
>TRBJ1-3|TRBV5-1
CASSNGGPTGNTIYF
>TRBJ2-5|TRBV18
CASSPFQGQETQYF
>TRBJ2-2|TRBV15
CATSRGTGRGELFF
>TRBJ2-2|TRBV15
CATSNRQNTGELFF
>-|TRBV5-1
CASSLGQVLVYEQYF
>TRBJ1-3|TRBV29-1
CSVVLSSGNTIYF
>TRBJ2-3|TRBV29-1
CSVSRTSGGSTDTQYF
>TRBJ2-3|TRBV6-5
CASSYGGLAKSDTQYF
>TRBJ1-5|TRBV2
CASSEPGYQPQHF
>TRBJ1-1|TRBV2
CASRPGTGENTEAFF
>TRBJ1-6|TRBV7-9
CATSFGFGNSPLHF
>TRBJ2-5|TRBV29-1
CSVVGRARETQYF